The 22 T cell receptor beta chains below all came from one sample that was sequenced in a study of regulatory T cells in long-lasting Graves disease. The time point is: newly diagnosed GD, antithyroid drugs for less than 3 months. RNA extracted from PBMCs served as the sequencing template. With iRepertoire HTBI primers and Arm-PCR of CDR3 regions, TCR beta libraries were built. From the multiplex PCR reads, TCRdb called clonotypes with MiXCR, one entry per CDR3 protein. The data contain approximately 400,000 distinct CDR3 sequences, 15% of them singletons. Another study also made use of these data, one on T cells in Graves' hyperthyroidism and ophthalmopathy.

Source: peripheral blood mononuclear cells (PBMCs), taken at new diagnosis, from a patient treated with antithyroid drugs. The receptors derive from a woman in her twenties or thirties with Graves disease.

This chain links TRBV5-1 with TRBJ2-3; 9 bases fit TRBD2. Germline trimming cut 4 bases from V and 5 bases from J; bases unmatched to any gene: 8. CDR1 and CDR2 from the germline V gene are SGHRS and YFSETQ. This CDR3 region has 15 residues. CDR3 sequence: CASSPQLSGGDTQYF. Here the CDR3 DNA reads TGCGCCAGCAGCCCCCAGCTTAGCGGGGGAGATACGCAGTATTTT.

The chain links TRBV9 to TRBJ2-5, with 9 bases identical to TRBD1. CDR1 SGDLS and CDR2 YYNGEE come from the germline V gene. With V trimmed by 4 bases and J by 3 bases, 7 bases remained unmatched. The CDR3 is 15 amino acids. Here the CDR3 DNA reads TGTGCCAGCAGCTTCGAGGGGACAGGGAAAGAGACCCAGTACTTC. Translation gives CASSFEGTGKETQYF.

The CDR3: CASSEFGFFGEAFF. Written as DNA, the CDR3 is TGCGCCAGCAGTGAGTTTGGATTTTTTGGTGAAGCTTTCTTT. The genes are TRBV10-2 and TRBJ1-1; D remains ambiguous. V lost 1 base and J 7 bases, leaving 13 bases between the germline ends. CDR3 size: 14 residues. Germline CDR1 and CDR2: WSHSY and SAAADI.

This clonotype was seen at least ten times. J is TRBJ1-1 and V is TRBV7-9; D is unresolved. Trimming removed 1 base at V and 1 base at J, with 4 bases between. The CDR3 consists of 13 residues. The germline V gene encodes CDR1 SEHNR and CDR2 FQNEAQ (reference sequence). The CDR3 spells CASSLDPNTEAFF. The CDR3 coding sequence is TGTGCCAGCAGCTTAGACCCGAACACTGAAGCTTTCTTT.

There are many counts of this clonotype. The V gene is TRBV20-1, the J gene TRBJ1-2; TRBD1 matches 8 bases. CDR1 and CDR2 (germline): DFQATT, SNEGSKA (reference sequence). Losses at the gene ends were 6 bases for V and 3 bases for J; bases not matched to a gene: 12. The CDR3 loop spans 15 amino acids. CDR3 DNA: TGCAGTGCACTGAAAAGGGACAGGTCTTACTATGGCTACACCTTC. It translates to CSALKRDRSYYGYTF.

The gene calls are TRBV29-1 and TRBJ1-4, with D hard to call. This CDR3 has 11 amino acids. Trimming removed 4 bases from V and 5 bases from J, with 5 bases in between. Germline V gene lookup returns CDR1 SQVTM and CDR2 ANQGSEA. The CDR3 DNA is TGCAGCGTTGGCCGGAATGAAAAACTGTTTTTT. It encodes CSVGRNEKLFF.

This clonotype was detected only a few times. The chain recombines TRBV7-2 with TRBJ2-7; D is ambiguous. Germline V gene lookup returns CDR1 SGHTA and CDR2 FQGNSA. Deletions cut 5 bases from V and 3 bases from J, with 8 bases between. The length of the CDR3 is 12 residues. This chain's CDR3 is CASSTLDYEQYF. In DNA form, the CDR3 reads TGTGCCAGCAGCACCCTGGACTACGAGCAGTACTTC.

The chain joins TRBV7-3 to TRBJ1-4; 7 positions agree with TRBD1. Germline CDR1 SGHTA, CDR2 FQGTGA. With 2 bases clipped from V and 8 bases from J, the junction kept 11 bases outside the gene matches. The CDR3 extends over 16 amino acids. Here the CDR3 DNA reads TGTGCCAGCAGCTTACTGCCAGGGGGAAGTCTCGAAAAACTGTTTTTT. Its translation: CASSLLPGGSLEKLFF.

The table lists this clonotype with many counts. The chain has TRBV20-1 and TRBJ2-6; unclear D gene. V lost 4 bases and J 4 bases, leaving 14 bases between the germline ends. The CDR3 is 15 amino acids. From germline, CDR1 is DFQATT and CDR2 SNEGSKA (reference sequence). The CDR3 protein is CSAIPPTSGANVLTF. As DNA, the CDR3 is TGCAGTGCTATCCCCCCTACCTCCGGGGCCAACGTCCTGACTTTC.

This clonotype was seen many times. Written as DNA, the CDR3 is TGTGCCAGCAGGACTAGCGGGAGGGCCTTCGAGCTGTTTTTT. Encoded protein: CASRTSGRAFELFF. The V call is TRBV2, the J call TRBJ2-2; 14 bases are a match to TRBD2. Germline V CDR1 and CDR2: SNHLY, FYNNEI. The CDR3 contains 14 residues. V trimming: 6 bases; J trimming: 11 bases; junction bases outside the gene matches: 5.

About this clonotype: Just one base apart from a much larger clone, this may be a read error. J is TRBJ1-1 and V is TRBV29-1; D is uncertain. The V gene lost 1 base and the J gene lost 1 base, with 10 bases spanning the gap. Germline assignment: CDR1 SQVTM and CDR2 ANQGSEA. This CDR3 has 14 amino acids. The CDR3 here is CSVEGRLTNTEAFF. For the CDR3, the DNA is TGCAGCGTTGAAGGCAGACTAACGAACACTGAAGCTTTCTTT.

The genes are TRBV9 and TRBJ2-5, with 10 bases matching TRBD1. Per germline, CDR1 SGDLS and CDR2 YYNGEE. Trimming at V came to 3 bases and at J to 4 bases, leaving 6 bases not matched to a gene. The CDR3 has 15 amino acids. The CDR3 reads CASSALRDRGETQYF. The CDR3 DNA reads TGTGCCAGCAGCGCCCTCCGGGACAGGGGAGAGACCCAGTACTTC.

In this sample, this clonotype turned up many times. This chain uses TRBV27 with TRBJ2-1, with TRBD2 matching over 11 bases. The CDR3 has 18 amino acids. Germline lookup yields CDR1 MNHEY and CDR2 SMNVEV (reference sequence). V gave up 6 bases and J gave up 0 bases; unmatched junction bases: 10. The CDR3 is CASSVTSGIPISYNEQFF. The CDR3 DNA follows: TGTGCCAGCAGCGTGACTAGCGGGATACCCATCTCCTACAATGAGCAGTTCTTC.

This clonotype appeared many times. The V and J genes are TRBV28 and TRBJ2-5, with 7 nucleotides matching TRBD2. The CDR3 is 15 residues long. V shed 5 bases, J shed 1 base, and the junction held 7 bases outside the gene matches. Germline lookup yields CDR1 MDHEN and CDR2 SYDVKM. Here the CDR3 reads CASSELADLQETQYF. CDR3 coding DNA: TGTGCCAGCAGTGAGCTAGCGGACCTCCAAGAGACCCAGTACTTC.

There are many counts of this clonotype. This chain connects TRBV6-2 or TRBV6-3 to TRBJ2-7; D not resolved. The length of the CDR3 is 13 residues. CDR1 is MNHEY, CDR2 SVGEGT, per germline. V lost 2 bases and J lost 2, with 7 bases in between. CDR3 DNA sequence: TGTGCCAGCAGTTACGAAGTGACCTACGAGCAGTACTTC. Its protein is CASSYEVTYEQYF.

This clonotype was observed at least ten times. The chain is built from TRBV2 and TRBJ2-7; no clear D. CDR1 and CDR2 (germline): SNHLY, FYNNEI. V was trimmed by 8 bases and J by 1 base, leaving 9 bases between them. This CDR3 region has 12 residues. The CDR3 DNA follows: TGTGCCAGCCAAGAGTTATCCTACGAGCAGTACTTC. It codes for CASQELSYEQYF.

This chain uses TRBV5-1 with TRBJ1-2, with 10 bases matching TRBD1. The CDR3 runs 16 residues. With 4 bases clipped from V and 4 bases from J, the junction kept 10 bases outside the gene matches. In germline, CDR1 is SGHRS, CDR2 YFSETQ. The CDR3 sequence: CASSPGQGNWAYGYTF. Here the CDR3 DNA reads TGCGCCAGCAGCCCGGGACAGGGGAATTGGGCCTATGGCTACACCTTC.

The sample holds many counts of this clonotype. The chain joins TRBV5-6 to TRBJ1-2; no reliable D call. Trimming removed 3 bases from V and 5 bases from J, with 14 bases in between. The V gene's germline CDR1 is SGHDT and CDR2 YYEEEE. This CDR3 contains 14 residues. The CDR3 DNA reads TGTGCCAGCAGCTACCGGGCTTCGAGTTATGGCTACACCTTC. Residues: CASSYRASSYGYTF.

This clonotype has at least ten counts. The chain joins TRBV28 to TRBJ1-4; TRBD1 matches 8 bases. V was clipped by 10 bases and J by 7 bases; unmatched bases: 5. Looked up from germline, CDR1 is MDHEN and CDR2 is SYDVKM. The CDR3 is 12 residues long. The CDR3 region has the DNA TGTGCCACCAGGACAGGGTTTGAAAAACTGTTTTTT. Amino acid sequence: CATRTGFEKLFF. Complete variable domain (other parts from reference TRBV28 and TRBJ1-4): DVKVTQSSRYLVKRTGEKVFLECVQDMDHENMFWYRQDPGLGLRLIYFSYDVKMKEKGDIPEGYSVSREKKERFSLILESASTNQTSMYLCATRTGFEKLFFGSGTQLSVL.

In its sample, this clonotype was seen a few times. This chain joins TRBV4-1 and TRBJ2-7; either TRBD1 or TRBD2 may supply D (5 bases each). V lost 1 base to trimming and J lost 3 bases, with 25 bases between them. CDR1 and CDR2 from the germline V gene are MGHRA and YSYEKL. The CDR3 is made up of 19 amino acids. Written as DNA, the CDR3 is TGCGCCAGCAGCCAAGTTTTTCCGGGGCCAAAAAAGGATAACTACGAGCAGTACTTC. It translates to CASSQVFPGPKKDNYEQYF.

The table lists this clonotype with many counts. The V call is TRBV2, the J call TRBJ1-1; D unclear. The CDR3 is 13 amino acids. CDR1 and CDR2 (germline): SNHLY, FYNNEI. Trimming left V 5 bases short and J 3 bases short, with 10 bases between. CDR3 in amino acids: CASSRARDTEAFF. The DNA for the CDR3 is TGTGCCAGCAGTAGGGCCCGAGACACTGAAGCTTTCTTT.

This CDR3 reads CASSLKNSYEQYF. The CDR3 DNA reads TGTGCCAGCAGCTTAAAAAACAGCTACGAGCAGTACTTC. The genes are TRBV7-2 and TRBJ2-7; D is unclear. The length of the CDR3 is 13 residues. Between the trimmed V and J ends, which lost 2 bases and 3 bases, there was a span of 8 bases. Germline CDR1 and CDR2: SGHTA and FQGNSA.